The clone carrying this TCR beta chain was detected many times. What it binds is unknown. CDR1 SGHTA and CDR2 FQGNSA come from the germline V gene. The CDR3 contains 13 residues. The V gene lost 5 bases and the J gene lost 5 bases, with 9 bases spanning the gap. The data belong to a study of Graves' ophthalmopathy and Graves' hyperthyroidism. TCR beta CDR3 amplification used RNA transcripts. HTBI primers were used in a first-round RT-PCR, which preceded a second-round multiplex PCR. One entry per CDR3 protein, called by TCRdb with MiXCR from the multiplex PCR reads. The table has over a million distinct CDR3 sequences, about two fifths seen once. General study results and limits: This model predicted ophthalmopathy progression (sensitivity 70.59%, specificity 72% to 85%). Most expanded clonotypes from thyroid (those above 0.001 frequency) were also found in blood.

The clonotype was recovered from an adult man with Graves' hyperthyroidism. Sequencing input: peripheral blood or thyroid tissue (not recorded which). The chain combines TRBV7-2 with TRBJ2-2; D uncertain. DNA for the CDR3: TGTGCCAGCAGCCAGACTCGGACCGGGGAGCTGTTTTTT. This gives the protein CASSQTRTGELFF.